These 10 T cell receptor beta chains were sequenced from one sample in a study of blood T cell repertoires in COVID-19. Some clones are missing from TCRdb's copy, which holds only in-frame ones; the method was immunoSEQ multiplex PCR. The repertoire holds about 45,000 clones, with about 85% as singletons. Sequencing was carried out using peripheral blood. These TCRs come from a woman older than 75 with acute or convalescent COVID-19.

The genes are TRBV20-1 and TRBJ2-3; 7 bases align to TRBD2. The CDR3 spans 14 residues. Trimming at V came to 3 bases and at J to 3 bases, leaving 6 bases not matched to a gene. CDR1 is DFQATT and CDR2 is SNEGSKA in the germline V gene (reference sequence). As DNA, the CDR3 is TGCAGTGCTAGTCGCCTTAGCGGGACAGATACGCAGTATTTT. Translation gives CSASRLSGTDTQYF.

V is TRBV2 and J is TRBJ2-3, with a tentative D call TRBD1 (5 bases). Trimming shortened V by 4 bases and J by 2 bases, and 10 bases separated the two germline ends. Per germline, CDR1 SNHLY and CDR2 FYNNEI. The CDR3 runs to 14 residues. The chain's CDR3 is CASSGGLSTDTQYF. In nucleotides, the CDR3 is TGTGCCAGCAGTGGGGGCCTCTCCACAGATACGCAGTATTTT.

The CDR3: CASSFGGEYGYTF. The CDR3 DNA reads as TGTGCCAGCAGCTTCGGGGGAGAGTATGGCTACACCTTC. This chain joins TRBV11-2 and TRBJ1-2, with a weak D call TRBD1 (5 bases). This CDR3 comprises 13 residues. Germline V lookup: CDR1 SGHAT, CDR2 FQNNGV. Trimming took off 3 bases at V and 5 bases at J, with 10 bases between the two ends.

This sequence joins TRBV6-5 and TRBJ2-1, with 10 bases aligning to TRBD2. The junction had 12 bases not matched to a gene; V was cut back by 11 bases and J by 8 bases. The CDR3 contains 14 residues. From germline, CDR1 is MNHEY and CDR2 SVGAGI. CDR3 nucleotide sequence: TGTGCCTCCCGAGGAGCGGGAGGGATAGATGAGCAGTTCTTC. Protein product: CASRGAGGIDEQFF.

This clone was detected only once. The V gene is TRBV5-1, the J gene TRBJ2-1, with 9 bases matching TRBD2. The V gene end was trimmed by 4 bases and the J gene end by 8 bases; junction bases not matched to a gene: 10. This CDR3 contains 15 residues. From germline, CDR1 is SGHRS and CDR2 YFSETQ. The CDR3 protein is CASSLALAGIDEQFF. DNA of the CDR3: TGCGCCAGCAGCCTGGCGCTAGCGGGGATAGATGAGCAGTTCTTC.

There are a few counts of this clone. V gene TRBV6-5 combines with J gene TRBJ2-7; 12 nucleotides align to TRBD2. CDR1 is MNHEY and CDR2 is SVGAGI in the germline V gene. V shed 6 bases, J shed 5 bases, and the junction held 8 bases outside the gene matches. CDR3 length: 15 residues. This CDR3 reads CASRETSGRVHEQYF. Written as DNA, the CDR3 is TGTGCCAGCAGGGAGACTAGCGGGAGAGTACACGAGCAGTACTTC.

CDR3 sequence: CASSSRQGMGTEAFF. CDR3 coding DNA: TGTGCCAGCAGCTCAAGACAGGGGATGGGCACTGAAGCTTTCTTT. This chain links TRBV9 with TRBJ1-1; TRBD1 agrees at 8 bases. CDR3 size: 15 residues. The germline CDR1 and CDR2 sequences are SGDLS and YYNGEE. J gave up 4 bases and V 4 bases, and 9 bases lay outside the gene matches.

The chain is built from TRBV5-1 and TRBJ1-1; D is possibly TRBD1 (6 bases). The CDR3 is 17 residues long. Looked up from germline, CDR1 is SGHRS and CDR2 is YFSETQ. Trimming removed 0 bases at V and 0 bases at J, with 15 bases between. The CDR3 DNA is TGCGCCAGCAGCTTGGATTCGGGGGGCTCCGTGAACACTGAAGCTTTCTTT. Translated: CASSLDSGGSVNTEAFF. Drawing the rest from reference TRBV5-1 and TRBJ1-1, the complete variable domain is KAGVTQTPRYLIKTRGQQVTLSCSPISGHRSVSWYQQTPGQGLQFLFEYFSETQRNKGNFPGRFSGRQFSNSRSEMNVSTLELGDSALYLCASSLDSGGSVNTEAFFGQGTRLTVV.

CDR3 in amino acids: CASSYLAAGEYEQYF. CDR3 in DNA: TGTGCCAGCAGTTACCTGGCAGCGGGAGAGTACGAGCAGTACTTC. The rearrangement uses TRBV6-6 and TRBJ2-7; 8 bases line up with TRBD2. With 2 bases clipped from V and 4 bases from J, the junction kept 7 bases outside the gene matches. The CDR3 consists of 15 residues. CDR1 and CDR2 (germline): MNHNY, SVGAGI (reference sequence).

The V and J genes are TRBV27 and TRBJ1-1; 7 nucleotides agree with TRBD1. Trimming at V came to 5 bases and at J to 4 bases, leaving 7 bases not matched to a gene. The CDR3 loop spans 14 amino acids. Germline V gene sequence: CDR1 MNHEY, CDR2 SMNVEV (reference sequence). The CDR3 region is CASSRGGAGTEAFF. The CDR3 bases are TGTGCCAGCAGTCGAGGGGGCGCGGGCACTGAAGCTTTCTTT.